This T cell receptor beta chain was profiled in a study of OX40 agonist ivuxolimab in advanced cancers. Study findings and constraints: Clonal expansion from baseline to week 6 occurred in both CD4+ and CD8+ T cells.

This clone showed up just once. The antigen remains undetermined. The method was immunoSEQ multiplex PCR; TCRdb's version includes in-frame clones alone and lacks a portion of them. This table holds around 65,000 clones, around 83% found once. The CDR3 spans 12 residues. Between the trimmed V and J ends, which lost 6 bases and 2 bases, there was a span of 8 bases. The germline gives CDR1 SGDLS, CDR2 YYNGEE. The material was CD4+ or CD8+ T cells sorted from blood, obtained in a trial of the OX40 agonist ivuxolimab. This chain joins TRBV9 and TRBJ1-2, with TRBD1 as a possible D gene (6 bases). This sequence was found in an adult with an advanced solid tumor such as melanoma, head and neck, liver or kidney cancer. CDR3 nucleotide sequence: TGTGCCAGCACCGGACAGAACTATGGCTACACCTTC. Protein sequence: CASTGQNYGYTF.